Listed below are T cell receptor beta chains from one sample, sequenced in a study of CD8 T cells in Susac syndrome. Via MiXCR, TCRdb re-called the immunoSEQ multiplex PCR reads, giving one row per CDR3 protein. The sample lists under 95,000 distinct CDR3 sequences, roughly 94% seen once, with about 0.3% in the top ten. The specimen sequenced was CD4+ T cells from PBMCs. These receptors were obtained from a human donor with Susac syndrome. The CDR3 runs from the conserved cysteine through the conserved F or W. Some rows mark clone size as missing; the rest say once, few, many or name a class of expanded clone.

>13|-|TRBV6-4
CASSESGVETQYF
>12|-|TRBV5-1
CASSLELDTQYF
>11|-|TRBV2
CASRLKETQYF
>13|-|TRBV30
CAWRPGGGMGYTF
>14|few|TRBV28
CASSLPTGTYGYTF
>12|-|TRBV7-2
CASRGSADTQYF
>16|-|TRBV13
CASSLPSGTGESPLHF
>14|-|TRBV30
CAWRPTGRNSPLHF
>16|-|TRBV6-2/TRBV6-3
CASGDRGRGLNQPQHF
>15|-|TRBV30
CAWSRSSATNEKLFF
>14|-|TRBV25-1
CATKPAGTLYGYTF
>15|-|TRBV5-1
CASSLSGSMNTEAFF
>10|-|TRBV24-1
CATGHSPLHF
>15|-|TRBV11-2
CASSFGGRGAYEQYF
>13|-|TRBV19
CASNRQGGTEAFF